Following are 4 T cell receptor beta chains from one sample sequenced in a study of T cell clonotyping in hematopoietic cell transplantation. The data were produced by immunoSEQ multiplex PCR, yet TCRdb's version contains in-frame clones alone and is incomplete. The top ten hold 3.7% of the sample, which has tens of thousands of clones, 85% to 90% seen once. The sample's time point: recipient sample about 28 days before transplant, after cytoreduction. The source material was peripheral blood mononuclear cells, sampled before stem cell transplant. These TCRs come from a man between 18 and 29 years old with biphenotypic leukemia. Some clones in this sample may be carry-over from other donors' samples.

The V and J genes are TRBV19 and TRBJ2-7; D might be TRBD1 (6 bases). V was clipped by 1 base and J by 2 bases, with 15 bases between them. This CDR3 comprises 16 residues. Germline lookup yields CDR1 LNHDA and CDR2 SQIVND (reference sequence). The CDR3 nucleotides are TGTGCCAGTAGTATAGTAGGGGGATTCGAGGCCTACGAGCAGTACTTC. This gives the protein CASSIVGGFEAYEQYF.

As to this clone: Other DNA sequences within the sample encode an identical CDR3. The chain links TRBV5-1 to TRBJ1-3, with a possible D match to TRBD1 (5 bases). The V and J ends lost 0 bases and 4 bases respectively, with 8 bases between them. CDR1 SGHRS and CDR2 YFSETQ come from the germline V gene. This CDR3 contains 14 residues. CDR3 in amino acids: CASSLAGYGNTIYF. CDR3 coding DNA: TGCGCCAGCAGCTTGGCAGGGTACGGAAACACCATATATTTT.

The CDR3 nucleotides read TGTGCCTGGATCCTCGCGGGGGAGACCCAGTACTTC. This translates into CAWILAGETQYF. This chain links TRBV30 with TRBJ2-5; TRBD2 might be the D (6 bases). With 4 bases removed from V and 5 bases from J, the gap between germline ends came to 11 bases. Germline V CDR1 and CDR2: GTSNPN, SVGIG (reference sequence). The CDR3 extends over 12 amino acids.

This clone was seen a few times. CDR3 in amino acids: CASSLENQPQHF. The CDR3 DNA reads as TGTGCCAGCAGCTTGGAGAATCAGCCCCAGCATTTT. The genes are TRBV5-4 and TRBJ1-5; D not certain. Germline lookup yields CDR1 SGHNT and CDR2 YYREEE (reference sequence). The CDR3 is 12 residues long. V was trimmed by 0 bases and J by 4 bases, leaving 2 bases between them.